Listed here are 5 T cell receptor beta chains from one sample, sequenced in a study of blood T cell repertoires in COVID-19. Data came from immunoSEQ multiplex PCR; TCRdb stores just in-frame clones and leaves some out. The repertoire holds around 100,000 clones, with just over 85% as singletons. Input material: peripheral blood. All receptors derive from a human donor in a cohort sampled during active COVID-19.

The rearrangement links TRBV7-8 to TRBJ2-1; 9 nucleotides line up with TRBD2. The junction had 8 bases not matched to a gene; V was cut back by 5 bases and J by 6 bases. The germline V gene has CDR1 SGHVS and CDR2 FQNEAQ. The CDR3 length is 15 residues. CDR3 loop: CASSMVAGDSNEQFF. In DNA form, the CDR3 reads TGTGCCAGCAGCATGGTAGCGGGAGACAGCAATGAGCAGTTCTTC.

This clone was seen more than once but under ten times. CDR3 sequence reads: CASSLAPVNTEAFF. Here the CDR3 DNA reads TGTGCCAGCAGCTTAGCCCCCGTGAACACTGAAGCTTTCTTT. V is TRBV7-6 and J is TRBJ1-1, with D unresolved. Germline CDR1 SGHVS, CDR2 FNYEAQ. The length of the CDR3 is 14 residues. The ends were cut back, 0 bases at V and 0 bases at J, with 5 bases in the middle.

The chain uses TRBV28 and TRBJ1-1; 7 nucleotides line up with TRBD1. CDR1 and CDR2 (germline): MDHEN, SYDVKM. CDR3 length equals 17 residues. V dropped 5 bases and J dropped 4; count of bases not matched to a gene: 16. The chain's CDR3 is CASSRPTGTAWGTEAFF. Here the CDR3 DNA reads TGTGCCAGCAGTCGACCAACCGGGACAGCCTGGGGCACTGAAGCTTTCTTT.

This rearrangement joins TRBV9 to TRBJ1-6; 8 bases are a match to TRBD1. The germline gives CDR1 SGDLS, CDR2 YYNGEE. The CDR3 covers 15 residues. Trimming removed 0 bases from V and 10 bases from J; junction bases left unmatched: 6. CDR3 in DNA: TGTGCCAGCAGCGTAGCGTCAGGGGGCGGATCACCCCTCCACTTT. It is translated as CASSVASGGGSPLHF. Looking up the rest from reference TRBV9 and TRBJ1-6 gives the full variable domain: DSGVTQTPKHLITATGQRVTLRCSPRSGDLSVYWYQQSLDQGLQFLIQYYNGEERAKGNILERFSAQQFPDLHSELNLSSLELGDSALYFCASSVASGGGSPLHFGNGTRLTVT.

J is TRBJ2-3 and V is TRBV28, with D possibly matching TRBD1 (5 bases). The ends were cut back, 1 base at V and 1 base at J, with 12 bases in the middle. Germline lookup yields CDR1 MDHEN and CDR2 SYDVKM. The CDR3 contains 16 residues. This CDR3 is CASSLLAGLGTDTQYF. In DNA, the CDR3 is TGTGCCAGCAGTTTATTGGCAGGGCTGGGCACAGATACGCAGTATTTT.